This T cell receptor (beta chain) was documented in a study of T cell responses to AZD1222 COVID-19 vaccine. Germline lookup yields CDR1 SGHRS and CDR2 YFSETQ. This CDR3 comprises 13 residues. With 3 bases removed from V and 4 bases from J, the gap between germline ends came to 8 bases. Some clones are missing from TCRdb's copy, which holds only in-frame ones; the method was immunoSEQ multiplex PCR. The table shows 130,000 or so clones, with around 90% occurring only once. The chain links TRBV5-1 to TRBJ1-5, with a tentative D call TRBD1 (5 bases). The clonotype was recovered from an adult who received the MenACWY meningococcal vaccine as a control. The sample consisted of peripheral blood, taken 28 days after the second dose of the MenACWY control vaccine. This CDR3 is CASSWEGNQPQHF. The CDR3, as DNA: TGCGCCAGCAGCTGGGAGGGGAATCAGCCCCAGCATTTT.